This T cell receptor (beta chain) was recovered during a study of beta chain features in type 1 diabetes. Trimming cost V 2 bases and J 7 bases, with 14 bases left between them. CDR3 length: 13 residues. Per germline, CDR1 SQVTM and CDR2 ANQGSEA. Sequenced material consisted of expressed TCRB transcripts (all of the isolated RNA was reverse transcribed). The assay was immunoSEQ multiplex PCR, and TCRdb's table has in-frame clones only and misses some. The table includes 250,000 or so clones, over 20% detected once. About this clone itself: Its antigen is unknown.

Via CD45RO/CCR7/CD25/CD127/CD95/CD27, cells of the CD4+ naive, central memory, regulatory and stem cell-like memory subsets were sorted. Sorting gave populations that all exceeded 98% purity. Findings of the study overall: Patients with Type 1 diabetes showed moderately but significantly shorter TCRB CDR3s in all four CD4+ subsets.

The specimen was naive CD4+ T cells from blood. This TCR derives from a woman aged 40 to 50 with type 1 diabetes. The chain couples TRBV29-1 to TRBJ1-2; tentative D call: TRBD1 (6 bases). For the CDR3, the DNA is TGCAGCGTTGAATACAGGGTACGCGGTGGCTACACCTTC. It translates to CSVEYRVRGGYTF. The entire variable domain, with the rest obtained from reference TRBV29-1 and TRBJ1-2, is as follows: SAVISQKPSRDICQRGTSLTIQCQVDSQVTMMFWYRQQPGQSLTLIATANQGSEATYESGFVIDKFPISRPNLTFSTLTVSNMSPEDSSIYLCSVEYRVRGGYTFGSGTRLTVV.